Shown below are 21 T cell receptor beta chains from a single sample sequenced in a study of blood T cell repertoires in COVID-19. Using immunoSEQ multiplex PCR, the repertoire was profiled, and TCRdb retains in-frame clones only, with some absent. The table records under 300,000 clones, about 89% of them present only once. The sample comprised peripheral blood. Receptor source: a woman aged 40 to 50 who had recovered from COVID-19.

Only one count was recorded for this clone. V is TRBV13 and J is TRBJ2-3; D possibly corresponds to TRBD2 (5 bases). There are 13 residues in the CDR3. Trimming stripped 2 bases from V and 3 bases from J, with 6 bases between. Germline CDR1 reads PRHDT; CDR2 reads FYEKMQ (reference sequence). CDR3 region: CASSLRETDTQYF. The CDR3 DNA sequence: TGTGCCAGCAGCTTACGGGAAACAGATACGCAGTATTTT. The variable domain in full, with the rest retrieved from reference TRBV13 and TRBJ2-3, is AAGVIQSPRHLIKEKRETATLKCYPIPRHDTVYWYQQGPGQDPQFLISFYEKMQSDKGSIPDRFSAQQFSDYHSELNMSSLELGDSALYFCASSLRETDTQYFGPGTRLTVL.

The chain uses TRBV7-2 and TRBJ1-2; 9 nucleotides align to TRBD1. Trimming removed 5 bases from V and 0 bases from J; junction bases left unmatched: 4. The germline CDR1 and CDR2 sequences are SGHTA and FQGNSA. This CDR3 comprises 15 residues. This CDR3 reads CASSLGTGPNYGYTF. The DNA for the CDR3 is TGTGCCAGCAGCCTCGGGACAGGGCCTAACTATGGCTACACCTTC.

The chain has TRBV7-9 and TRBJ2-2; TRBD2 might be the D (5 bases). This CDR3 is built from 15 residues. Germline CDR1 is SEHNR and CDR2 is FQNEAQ (reference sequence). V lost 3 bases and J 0 bases, leaving 8 bases between the germline ends. DNA of the CDR3: TGTGCCAGCAGCTTCAGCGGTCCGAACACCGGGGAGCTGTTTTTT. Encoded protein: CASSFSGPNTGELFF.

The chain has TRBV9 and TRBJ1-3; TRBD1 matches at 9 bases. This CDR3 has 18 residues. Trimming took 3 bases from V and 1 from J; bases not matched to a gene: 11. CDR1 is SGDLS and CDR2 is YYNGEE in the germline V gene. CDR3 protein: CASSERPRTGASGNTIYF. The CDR3 coding sequence is TGTGCCAGCAGCGAAAGACCGAGGACAGGGGCATCTGGAAACACCATATATTTT.

The rearrangement uses TRBV5-1 and TRBJ1-1, with 7 bases identical to TRBD1. Germline V gene data show CDR1 as SGHRS and CDR2 as YFSETQ. V shed 0 bases and J 7 bases; nucleotides not matched to a gene: 3. The CDR3 sequence is 13 residues long. CDR3 sequence (DNA): TGCGCCAGCAGCTTGGGGGGGACAGTTGAAGCTTTCTTT. Translation gives CASSLGGTVEAFF.

This CDR3 is CASRTGLNTGELFF. For the CDR3, the DNA is TGTGCCAGCAGAACAGGGTTGAACACCGGGGAGCTGTTTTTT. This rearrangement joins TRBV2 to TRBJ2-2, with D maybe TRBD1 (6 bases). Germline V CDR1 and CDR2: SNHLY, FYNNEI. V shed 6 bases and J shed 1 base, with 9 bases lying between them. This CDR3 region has 14 residues.

The chain employs TRBV27 and TRBJ2-7, with 8 bases lining up with TRBD1. Germline CDR1 and CDR2: MNHEY and SMNVEV (reference sequence). The CDR3 contains 15 residues. Germline trimming cut 2 bases from V and 5 bases from J; bases unmatched to any gene: 8. CDR3 loop: CASSLGRGQGHEQYF. CDR3 bases: TGTGCCAGCAGTTTAGGGCGTGGACAGGGCCACGAGCAGTACTTC.

The rearrangement uses TRBV14 and TRBJ1-2; D unclear. This CDR3 region has 14 residues. Germline CDR1 is SGHDN and CDR2 is FVKESK. V was cut by 2 bases and J by 2 bases, with 9 bases left in between. CDR3 sequence: CASSQFQANYGYTF. CDR3 coding DNA: TGTGCCAGCAGCCAATTCCAGGCCAACTATGGCTACACCTTC.

The chain uses TRBV10-3 and TRBJ2-3; no clear D. The CDR3 loop spans 13 amino acids. The V end was cut by 6 bases, the J end by 0 bases, with 7 bases between. Germline V gives CDR1 ENHRY, CDR2 SYGVKD. CDR3: CAIRAASTDTQYF. The CDR3 DNA reads TGTGCCATCAGGGCGGCTAGCACAGATACGCAGTATTTT.

The V and J genes are TRBV27 and TRBJ2-2; a possible D gene is TRBD2 (5 bases). CDR1 is MNHEY, CDR2 SMNVEV, per germline (reference sequence). The CDR3 length is 16 residues. The V end was cut by 3 bases, the J end by 0 bases, with 11 bases between. Written as DNA, the CDR3 is TGTGCCAGCAGTTTTTGGTCGGGGACGAACACCGGGGAGCTGTTTTTT. It encodes CASSFWSGTNTGELFF.

The sample holds a few counts of this clone. The chain joins TRBV2 to TRBJ2-7; no clear D gene. Trimming removed 11 bases at V and 3 bases at J, with 17 bases between. CDR3 length equals 13 residues. CDR1 SNHLY and CDR2 FYNNEI come from the germline V gene. This CDR3 reads CACTLSPLYEQYF. CDR3 nucleotide sequence: TGTGCCTGTACGCTTAGCCCCCTCTACGAGCAGTACTTC.

This chain joins TRBV5-4 and TRBJ2-7, with D unresolved. Trimming left V 0 bases short and J 4 bases short, with 11 bases between. CDR3 length: 14 amino acids. Germline loops: CDR1 SGHNT, CDR2 YYREEE (reference sequence). CDR3 amino acids: CASSLAGDQYEQYF. The CDR3 coding sequence is TGTGCCAGCAGCTTGGCTGGAGACCAATACGAGCAGTACTTC.

This chain joins TRBV5-1 and TRBJ2-3, with 9 bases matching TRBD2. This CDR3 spans 15 amino acids. Germline V gives CDR1 SGHRS, CDR2 YFSETQ. Unmatched junction bases numbered 4, after V lost 3 bases and J lost 2 bases. The CDR3 coding sequence is TGCGCCAGCAGCTCACCTAGCGGGACCACAGATACGCAGTATTTT. This codes for CASSSPSGTTDTQYF.

The chain links TRBV12-5 to TRBJ2-1; 14 positions agree with TRBD2. CDR1 is LGHNT and CDR2 is FRNRAP in the germline V gene. This CDR3 is built from 16 residues. V shed 6 bases, J shed 9 bases, and the junction held 10 bases outside the gene matches. CDR3 sequence (DNA): TGTGCTAGTGGAGGTCCGGGACTAGCGGGAGAGGTTGAGCAGTTCTTC. Its translation is CASGGPGLAGEVEQFF.

The chain employs TRBV28 and TRBJ2-3, with TRBD2 matching 9 bases. The CDR3 covers 16 residues. The J segment lost 3 bases and the V segment lost 5 bases, leaving 9 bases of the junction unmatched. Per the germline V gene, CDR1 is MDHEN and CDR2 is SYDVKM. The CDR3 DNA sequence: TGTGCCAGCAGTCCAATTAGCGGGAGTCGTACAGATACGCAGTATTTT. The encoded protein is CASSPISGSRTDTQYF. Using reference TRBV28 and TRBJ2-3 for the parts outside the CDR3, the full variable domain is DVKVTQSSRYLVKRTGEKVFLECVQDMDHENMFWYRQDPGLGLRLIYFSYDVKMKEKGDIPEGYSVSREKKERFSLILESASTNQTSMYLCASSPISGSRTDTQYFGPGTRLTVL.

This clone was seen only once. This sequence joins TRBV6-6 and TRBJ2-2; D is undetermined. Looked up from germline, CDR1 is MNHNY and CDR2 is SVGAGI (reference sequence). With 6 bases removed from V and 7 bases from J, the gap between germline ends came to 6 bases. The CDR3 consists of 11 residues. In DNA form, the CDR3 reads TGTGCCAGCAGGGCTGGCGGGGAGCTGTTTTTT. It specifies CASRAGGELFF.

The V call is TRBV27, the J call TRBJ1-5, with D possibly being TRBD1 (5 bases). V dropped 6 bases and J dropped 4 bases, with 13 bases sitting between them. The length of the CDR3 is 14 residues. The germline V gene has CDR1 MNHEY and CDR2 SMNVEV (reference sequence). CDR3 amino acids: CASRGGGGNQPQHF. For the CDR3, the DNA is TGTGCCAGCAGGGGTGGGGGGGGGAATCAGCCCCAGCATTTT.

The genes are TRBV29-1 and TRBJ2-3; unclear D gene. The CDR3 has 15 residues. The V gene's germline CDR1 is SQVTM and CDR2 ANQGSEA. V shed 4 bases and J shed 4 bases, with 18 bases lying between them. The CDR3 loop is CSVVSQWWAPDTQYF. DNA of the CDR3: TGCAGCGTTGTGTCGCAGTGGTGGGCTCCAGATACGCAGTATTTT.

The table lists this clone with a few counts. The chain combines TRBV5-1 with TRBJ2-3; 7 positions match TRBD2. Germline CDR1 and CDR2: SGHRS and YFSETQ. Trimming at V came to 4 bases and at J to 4 bases, leaving 6 bases not matched to a gene. The CDR3 consists of 14 residues. The CDR3 region is CASSASGASDTQYF. As DNA, the CDR3 is TGCGCCAGCAGCGCCAGCGGGGCATCAGATACGCAGTATTTT.

The chain recombines TRBV7-6 with TRBJ1-2; D gene ambiguous. The germline CDR1 and CDR2 sequences are SGHVS and FNYEAQ. This CDR3 region has 13 residues. Trimming removed 1 base from V and 6 bases from J, with 9 bases in between. CDR3 loop: CASSLGGEDGYTF. DNA for the CDR3: TGTGCCAGCAGCTTAGGTGGGGAGGATGGCTACACCTTC.

The rearrangement uses TRBV14 and TRBJ2-5; perhaps TRBD1 as D (5 bases). The germline V gene has CDR1 SGHDN and CDR2 FVKESK. The V gene lost 3 bases and the J gene lost 5 bases, with 16 bases spanning the gap. This CDR3 has 15 amino acids. CDR3 nucleotide sequence: TGTGCCAGCAGCCAGGGCTTAGGGGCCCGGGAGACCCAGTACTTC. As protein: CASSQGLGARETQYF.